These T cell receptor beta chains were read from a single sample in a study of shared T cell receptors in the human thymus. Sequenced by immunoSEQ multiplex PCR; TCRdb stores in-frame clones only, minus some. Seen here are some 700,000 clones, 70% to 90% observed once, and the top ten hold around 0.0099%. The data were also submitted as part of a second study, on human thymus T cells.

The sequencing input was thymocytes. The receptors were sampled from a boy younger than two with a congenital heart defect. CDR3s include the opening cysteine and the closing phenylalanine or tryptophan. The D gene is left open where the match is weak. For some rows the clone size is stated as once, few or many, or as a class when expanded; others skip it.

clone_size	d_call	v_call	j_call	cdr3_aa	cdr3_nt
-	TRBD2	TRBV4-2	TRBJ2-1	CASSPLTRGGPSEQFF	TGTGCCAGCAGCCCCCTCACACGGGGAGGGCCGTCTGAGCAGTTCTTC
-	-	TRBV27	TRBJ2-1	CASSSLSVSAEQFF	TGTGCCAGCAGTTCGCTCAGCGTCTCGGCTGAGCAGTTCTTC
-	TRBD1	TRBV5-4	TRBJ2-3	CASSLPTGDISSDTQYF	TGTGCCAGCAGCTTGCCCACAGGGGACATATCCTCAGATACGCAGTATTTT
-	TRBD1	TRBV19	TRBJ2-6	CASRGQGARVSGANVLTF	TGTGCCAGTAGAGGACAGGGGGCGCGAGTCTCTGGGGCCAACGTCCTGACTTTC
-	-	TRBV2	TRBJ2-1	CASSPKGGVPYNEQFF	TGTGCCAGCAGCCCGAAGGGGGGGGTTCCCTACAATGAGCAGTTCTTC
-	-	TRBV19	TRBJ2-2	CASSIRVGAGTGELFF	TGTGCCAGTAGTATCAGGGTGGGAGCGGGCACCGGGGAGCTGTTTTTT
-	-	TRBV28	TRBJ1-3	CASSLTGFPGDSGNTIYF	TGTGCCAGCAGTTTAACCGGCTTCCCAGGGGACTCTGGAAACACCATATATTTT
-	TRBD2	TRBV4-3	TRBJ2-2	CASSPGLGSTTGELFF	TGCGCCAGCAGCCCGGGACTAGGATCGACCACCGGGGAGCTGTTTTTT
-	TRBD2	TRBV7-8	TRBJ2-1	CASSLTSGTYYNEQFF	TGTGCCAGCAGCTTAACCAGCGGGACCTATTACAATGAGCAGTTCTTC
once	TRBD1	TRBV11-2	TRBJ2-7	CASSLTDRDSVCEQYF	TGTGCCAGCAGCCTAACGGACAGGGACTCGGTGTGCGAGCAGTACTTC
-	TRBD1	TRBV30	TRBJ1-1	CAWSRDRGHTEAFF	TGTGCCTGGAGTAGGGACAGGGGCCACACTGAAGCTTTCTTT
-	TRBD1	TRBV18	TRBJ2-7	CASSPNRDRGYYEQYF	TGTGCCAGCTCACCGAACCGGGACAGGGGGTATTACGAGCAGTACTTC
once	-	TRBV5-1	TRBJ2-3	CASRGKDKAGYRDTQYF	TGCGCCAGCAGGGGAAAAGATAAGGCGGGATACAGAGATACGCAGTATTTT
-	TRBD2	TRBV7-2	TRBJ2-1	CASSLTPSGNNEQFF	TGTGCCAGCAGCTTAACCCCCAGCGGGAACAATGAGCAGTTCTTC
-	-	TRBV7-2	TRBJ2-4	CASSLRSGGNIQYF	TGTGCCAGCAGCTTGAGGAGTGGTGGAAACATTCAGTACTTC
-	TRBD1	TRBV30	TRBJ1-2	CAWRRTDRGHGYGYTF	TGTGCCTGGAGAAGGACAGACAGGGGGCATGGATATGGCTACACCTTC
once	-	TRBV14	TRBJ1-4	CASSQKTATNEKLFF	TGTGCCAGCAGCCAGAAGACAGCAACTAATGAAAAACTGTTTTTT